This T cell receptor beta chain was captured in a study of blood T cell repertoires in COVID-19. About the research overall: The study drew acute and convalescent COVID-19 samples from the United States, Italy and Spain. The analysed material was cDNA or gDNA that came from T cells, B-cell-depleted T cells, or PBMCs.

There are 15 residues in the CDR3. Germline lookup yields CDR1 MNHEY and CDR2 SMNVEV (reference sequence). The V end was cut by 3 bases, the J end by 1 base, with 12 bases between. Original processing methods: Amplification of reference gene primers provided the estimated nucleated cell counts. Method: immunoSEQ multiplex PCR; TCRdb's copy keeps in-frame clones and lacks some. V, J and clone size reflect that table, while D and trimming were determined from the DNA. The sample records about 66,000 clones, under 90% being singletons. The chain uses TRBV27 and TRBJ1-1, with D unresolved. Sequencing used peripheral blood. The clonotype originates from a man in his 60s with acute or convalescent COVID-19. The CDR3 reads CASSFSPNWNTEAFF. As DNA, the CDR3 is TGTGCCAGCAGTTTTAGCCCGAACTGGAACACTGAAGCTTTCTTT.